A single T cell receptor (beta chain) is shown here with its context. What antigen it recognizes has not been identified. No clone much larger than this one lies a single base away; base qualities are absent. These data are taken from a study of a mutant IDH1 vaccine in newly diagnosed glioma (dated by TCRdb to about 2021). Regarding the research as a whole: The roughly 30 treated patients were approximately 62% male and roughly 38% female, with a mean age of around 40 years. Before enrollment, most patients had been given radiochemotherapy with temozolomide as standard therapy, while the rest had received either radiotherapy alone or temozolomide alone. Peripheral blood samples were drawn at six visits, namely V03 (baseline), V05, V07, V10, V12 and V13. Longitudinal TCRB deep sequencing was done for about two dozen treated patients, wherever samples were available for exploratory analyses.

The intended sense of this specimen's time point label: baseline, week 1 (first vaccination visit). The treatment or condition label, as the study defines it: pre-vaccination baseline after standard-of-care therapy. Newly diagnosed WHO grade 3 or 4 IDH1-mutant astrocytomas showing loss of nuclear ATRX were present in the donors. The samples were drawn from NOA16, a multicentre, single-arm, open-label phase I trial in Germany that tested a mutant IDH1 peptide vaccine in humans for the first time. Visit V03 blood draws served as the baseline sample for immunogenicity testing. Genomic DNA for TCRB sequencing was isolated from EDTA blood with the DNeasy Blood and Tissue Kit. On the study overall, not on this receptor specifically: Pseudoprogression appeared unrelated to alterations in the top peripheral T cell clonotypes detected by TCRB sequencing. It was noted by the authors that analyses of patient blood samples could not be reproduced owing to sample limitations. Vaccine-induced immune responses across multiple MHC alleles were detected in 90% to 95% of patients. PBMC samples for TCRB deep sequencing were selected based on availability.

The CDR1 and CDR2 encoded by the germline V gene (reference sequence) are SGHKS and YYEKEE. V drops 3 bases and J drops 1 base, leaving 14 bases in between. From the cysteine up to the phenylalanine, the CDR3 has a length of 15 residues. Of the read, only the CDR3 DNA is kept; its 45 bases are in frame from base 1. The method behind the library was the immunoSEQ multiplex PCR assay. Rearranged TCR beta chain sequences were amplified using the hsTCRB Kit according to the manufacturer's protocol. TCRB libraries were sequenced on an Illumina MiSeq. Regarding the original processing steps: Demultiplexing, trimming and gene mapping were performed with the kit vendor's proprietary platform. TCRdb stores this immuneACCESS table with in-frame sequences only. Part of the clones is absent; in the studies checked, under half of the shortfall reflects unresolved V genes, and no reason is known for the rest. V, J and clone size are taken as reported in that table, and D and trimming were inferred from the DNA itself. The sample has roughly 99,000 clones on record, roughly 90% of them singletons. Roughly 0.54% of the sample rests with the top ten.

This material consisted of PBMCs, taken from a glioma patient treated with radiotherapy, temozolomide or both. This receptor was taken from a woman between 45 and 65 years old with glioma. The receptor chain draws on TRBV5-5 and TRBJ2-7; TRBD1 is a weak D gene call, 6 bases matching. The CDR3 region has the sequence CASSSQRTVSYEQYF. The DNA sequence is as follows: TGTGCCAGCAGCTCTCAAAGGACAGTTTCCTACGAGCAGTACTTC.